This entry lists 3 T cell receptor beta chains sequenced from one sample in a study of blood T cells in healthy people across ages. A sample-barcoded 5' primer and a J-beta primer mix were used in a second PCR of about 6 to 11 cycles. Each CDR3 protein gets one entry after TCRdb re-called the 5' RACE reads with MiXCR. The sample has about 590,000 distinct CDR3 sequences, less than 35% seen once. The source material was blood. Every receptor here comes from a woman older than 75 in good health.

The sample holds many counts of this clonotype. The V gene is TRBV12-3 or TRBV12-4, the J gene TRBJ2-3; D is possibly TRBD1 or TRBD2 (7 bases each). The CDR3 has 15 amino acids. V lost 8 bases, J lost 6 bases, and 21 bases lay in between. CDR3 protein: CASGRGGVAMDTQYF. CDR3 in DNA: TGTGCCAGCGGCAGGGGGGGAGTAGCTATGGATACGCAGTATTTT.

In regard to this clonotype: A junction end diverges from the germline sequence, so it may reflect a read error. The V gene is TRBV7-9, the J gene TRBJ2-1; 9 bases match TRBD1. The CDR3 spans 14 residues. The germline CDR1 and CDR2 sequences are SEHNR and FQNEAQ (reference sequence). The CDR3 sequence is CASSSGTGNNEQFF. As DNA, the CDR3 is TGTGCCAGCAGTTCCGGGACAGGGAACAATGAGCAGTTTTTC.

The CDR3 sequence is CSASRTSGTVYNEQFF. The DNA of the CDR3 is TGCAGTGCTAGCCGGACTAGCGGGACAGTATACAATGAGCAGTTCTTC. J is TRBJ2-1 and V is TRBV20-1; 12 bases align to TRBD2. Germline assignment: CDR1 DFQATT and CDR2 SNEGSKA (reference sequence). The CDR3 is made up of 16 amino acids. The trim removed 3 bases at V and 4 bases at J, leaving 7 bases unmatched.